This passage covers 11 T cell receptor beta chains from one sample sequenced in a study of control samples from healthy donors and cancer patients. Data came from immunoSEQ multiplex PCR; TCRdb stores just in-frame clones and leaves some out. The table lists over 70,000 clones, about 89% of them singletons. Input material: PBMCs. The origin of the receptors is a woman between 50 and 59 years old with colorectal cancer.

The V and J genes are TRBV2 and TRBJ2-5, with 10 bases lining up with TRBD1. The CDR3 spans 14 residues. CDR1 SNHLY and CDR2 FYNNEI come from the germline V gene. V shed 7 bases and J 5 bases; nucleotides not matched to a gene: 7. CDR3 residues: CASKPETGGETQYF. The CDR3 coding sequence is TGTGCCAGCAAGCCCGAGACAGGGGGCGAGACCCAGTACTTC.

The gene calls are TRBV5-6 and TRBJ1-2; D gene uncertain. Germline V gene sequence: CDR1 SGHDT, CDR2 YYEEEE. There are 12 residues in the CDR3. V lost 5 bases and J 3 bases, leaving 8 bases between the germline ends. CDR3 sequence: CASRDGHYGYTF. In DNA, the CDR3 is TGTGCCAGCAGAGATGGACACTATGGCTACACCTTC.

The rearrangement uses TRBV5-1 and TRBJ2-2; unclear D gene. Trimming pared 4 bases from V and 1 base from J, leaving 5 bases between. Germline assignment: CDR1 SGHRS and CDR2 YFSETQ. This CDR3 spans 13 amino acids. The CDR3 DNA reads TGCGCCAGCAGCCCTATGAACACCGGGGAGCTGTTTTTT. It codes for CASSPMNTGELFF.

The V gene is TRBV7-2, the J gene TRBJ2-3; D not resolved. There are 16 residues in the CDR3. CDR1 is SGHTA and CDR2 is FQGNSA in the germline V gene. Trimming left V 1 base short and J 1 base short, with 12 bases between. This CDR3 is CASSLGPTRRTDTQYF. In DNA form, the CDR3 reads TGTGCCAGCAGCTTAGGTCCTACCCGGCGCACAGATACGCAGTATTTT.

The chain combines TRBV18 with TRBJ1-5; D unclear. The CDR3 sequence is 17 residues long. Trimming removed 6 bases from V and 2 bases from J, with 20 bases in between. Looked up from germline, CDR1 is KGHSH and CDR2 is LQKENI. The CDR3, as DNA: TGTGCCAGCTCGTCGACGTCTTGGGGAACGGGCAATCAGCCCCAGCATTTT. Encoded protein: CASSSTSWGTGNQPQHF.

The chain is built from TRBV27 and TRBJ1-5, with TRBD1 identical over 7 bases. CDR1 and CDR2 (germline): MNHEY, SMNVEV (reference sequence). V lost 6 bases to trimming and J lost 5 bases; unmatched junction nucleotides: 7. The CDR3 totals 14 residues. CDR3 sequence: CASSPQGPDQPQHF. The CDR3 DNA follows: TGTGCCAGCAGCCCACAGGGGCCCGATCAGCCCCAGCATTTT.

This chain links TRBV7-2 with TRBJ2-5; 8 bases match TRBD2. The V and J ends lost 8 bases and 3 bases, in that order; junction bases with no gene match: 14. CDR3 length: 16 amino acids. Germline lookup yields CDR1 SGHTA and CDR2 FQGNSA. This CDR3 is CASQLFPGTSKETQYF. The CDR3 coding sequence is TGTGCCAGCCAACTATTTCCCGGGACTAGTAAAGAGACCCAGTACTTC.

This clone was recorded once. The J gene is TRBJ1-1, the V gene TRBV5-1, with no clear D. CDR1 and CDR2 from the germline V gene are SGHRS and YFSETQ. CDR3 length: 15 amino acids. Trimming left V 3 bases short and J 4 bases short, with 16 bases between. CDR3 residues: CASSSDQSGITEAFF. Written as DNA, the CDR3 is TGCGCCAGCAGCTCCGACCAGTCGGGGATCACTGAAGCTTTCTTT.

J is TRBJ1-2 and V is TRBV7-9; 10 nucleotides line up with TRBD1. The germline CDR1 and CDR2 sequences are SEHNR and FQNEAQ (reference sequence). Unmatched junction bases numbered 10, after V lost 5 bases and J lost 7 bases. CDR3 size: 15 residues. The CDR3 DNA reads as TGTGCCAGCAGCCCTCCCGGGACAGGGGTGGTTGGCTACACCTTC. Translated: CASSPPGTGVVGYTF.

The chain uses TRBV2 and TRBJ2-3; TRBD1 aligns across 7 bases. CDR3 length: 17 residues. V lost 2 bases and J lost 0; bases outside the gene matches: 8. Germline CDR1 and CDR2: SNHLY and FYNNEI. CDR3 bases: TGTGCCAGCAGTGAACGCATCGGGACAGTTAGCACAGATACGCAGTATTTT. Amino acids: CASSERIGTVSTDTQYF.

V gene TRBV28 combines with J gene TRBJ2-7; D is possibly TRBD1 or TRBD2 (5 bases each). Between the trimmed V and J ends, which lost 5 bases and 7 bases, there was a span of 18 bases. The germline gives CDR1 MDHEN, CDR2 SYDVKM. This CDR3 has 14 amino acids. CDR3 nucleotides: TGTGCCAGCAGTGATGAGGGGCGGAGATTGGAGCAGTACGTC. Protein sequence: CASSDEGRRLEQYV.